The T cell receptor (beta chain) under discussion was sequenced for a study of CD8+ T cells in alopecia areata. Across the study: The study gave treated patients oral tofacitinib at 5 to 10 mg twice daily.

As regards this clone: Its specificity is not known.

Study findings and constraints: Possibly because of HLA-related factors, TCR sharing was less clear across patients than in mice. How baseline CD8+ expansion relates to response remains uncertain (there was one nonresponder). Normal scalp showed lower clonality than lesional scalp, especially alopecia totalis/universalis.

Specified treatment: oral pan-JAK inhibitor, 5-10 mg twice daily. cDNA prepared by RNA extraction and subsequent reverse transcription served as the template for sequencing. Profiled with immunoSEQ multiplex PCR; TCRdb holds only in-frame clones, not every one. The profile shows roughly 100,000 clones, 44% of them singletons. From germline, CDR1 is SQVTM and CDR2 ANQGSEA. This CDR3 has 17 residues. Trimming removed 4 bases from V and 7 bases from J, with 28 bases in between. The sequencing used CD8+ T cells sorted from blood, collected at week 24, from a patient treated with tofacitinib. The V call is TRBV29-1, the J call TRBJ1-2; tentative D call: TRBD1 (5 bases). This sequence originates from a human donor with alopecia areata. The CDR3: CSVGKMARGARLGGYTF. In DNA, the CDR3 is TGCAGCGTTGGTAAAATGGCAAGGGGCGCGAGGCTCGGTGGCTACACCTTC.